Here is one T cell receptor beta chain with its context. The antigen is not known. Clones were read by immunoSEQ multiplex PCR, and TCRdb kept only the in-frame ones, dropping some. The repertoire includes under 150,000 clones, 90% of them detected once, and approximately 7.6% sits in the top ten. This record comes from a study of T cell responses to AZD1222 COVID-19 vaccine. Study-wide results and caveats: Nearly half of spike-specific TCRs reportedly target unmutated variant regions. Sampled repertoires all dated from after the peak T cell response. Donors were largely white British and mainly female; clonal diversity was possibly underestimated.

The CDR3 is 12 residues long. The V end lost 4 bases, the J end lost 5 bases, and 11 bases lay between the germline ends. Germline CDR1 and CDR2: SQVTM and ANQGSEA. V is TRBV29-1 and J is TRBJ2-5; D ambiguous. Sequencing was performed on peripheral blood, taken on day 0 of AZD1222 vaccination. The receptor was isolated from an adult in good health. DNA of the CDR3: TGCAGCGTTGTATGGGTTGGGGAGACCCAGTACTTC. Residues: CSVVWVGETQYF.